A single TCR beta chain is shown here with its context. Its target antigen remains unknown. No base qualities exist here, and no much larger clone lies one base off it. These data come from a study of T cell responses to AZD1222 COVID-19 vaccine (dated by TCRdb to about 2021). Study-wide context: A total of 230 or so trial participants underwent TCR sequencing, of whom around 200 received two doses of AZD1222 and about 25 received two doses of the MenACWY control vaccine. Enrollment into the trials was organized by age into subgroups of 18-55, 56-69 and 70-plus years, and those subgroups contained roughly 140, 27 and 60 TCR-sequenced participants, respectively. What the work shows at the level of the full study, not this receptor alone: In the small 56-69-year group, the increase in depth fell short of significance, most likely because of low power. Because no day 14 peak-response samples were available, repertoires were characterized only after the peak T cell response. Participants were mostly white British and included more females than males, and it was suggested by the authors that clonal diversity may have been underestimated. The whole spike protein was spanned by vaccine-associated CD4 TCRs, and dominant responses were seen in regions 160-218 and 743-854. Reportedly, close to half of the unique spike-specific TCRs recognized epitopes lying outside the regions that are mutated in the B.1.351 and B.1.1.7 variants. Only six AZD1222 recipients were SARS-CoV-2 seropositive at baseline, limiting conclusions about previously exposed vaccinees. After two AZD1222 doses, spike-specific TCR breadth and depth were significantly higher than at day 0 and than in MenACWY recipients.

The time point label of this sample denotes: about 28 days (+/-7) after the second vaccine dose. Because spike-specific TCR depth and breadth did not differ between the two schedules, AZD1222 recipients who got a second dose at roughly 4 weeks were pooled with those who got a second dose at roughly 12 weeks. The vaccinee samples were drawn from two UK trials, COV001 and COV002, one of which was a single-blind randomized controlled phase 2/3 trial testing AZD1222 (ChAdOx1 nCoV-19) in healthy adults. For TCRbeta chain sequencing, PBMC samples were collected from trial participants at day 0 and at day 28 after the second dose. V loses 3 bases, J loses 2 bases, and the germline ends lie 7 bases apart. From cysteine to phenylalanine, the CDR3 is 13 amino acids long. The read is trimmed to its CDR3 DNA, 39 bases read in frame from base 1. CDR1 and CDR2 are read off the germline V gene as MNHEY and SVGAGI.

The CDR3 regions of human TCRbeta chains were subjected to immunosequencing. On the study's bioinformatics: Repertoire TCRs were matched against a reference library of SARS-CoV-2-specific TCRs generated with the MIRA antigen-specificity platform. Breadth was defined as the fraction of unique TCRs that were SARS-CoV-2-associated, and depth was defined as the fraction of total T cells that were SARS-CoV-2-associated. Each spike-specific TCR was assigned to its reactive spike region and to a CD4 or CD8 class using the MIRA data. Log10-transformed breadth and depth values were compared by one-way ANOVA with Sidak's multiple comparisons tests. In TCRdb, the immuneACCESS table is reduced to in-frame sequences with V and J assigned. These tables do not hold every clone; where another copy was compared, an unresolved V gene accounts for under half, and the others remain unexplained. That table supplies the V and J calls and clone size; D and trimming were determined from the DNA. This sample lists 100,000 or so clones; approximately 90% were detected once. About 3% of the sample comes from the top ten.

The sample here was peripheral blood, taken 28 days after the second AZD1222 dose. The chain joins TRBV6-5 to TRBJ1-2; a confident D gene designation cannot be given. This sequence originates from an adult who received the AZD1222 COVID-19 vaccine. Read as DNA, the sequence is TGTGCCAGCAGTTATAGGCCGAACTATGGCTACACCTTC. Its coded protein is CASSYRPNYGYTF.